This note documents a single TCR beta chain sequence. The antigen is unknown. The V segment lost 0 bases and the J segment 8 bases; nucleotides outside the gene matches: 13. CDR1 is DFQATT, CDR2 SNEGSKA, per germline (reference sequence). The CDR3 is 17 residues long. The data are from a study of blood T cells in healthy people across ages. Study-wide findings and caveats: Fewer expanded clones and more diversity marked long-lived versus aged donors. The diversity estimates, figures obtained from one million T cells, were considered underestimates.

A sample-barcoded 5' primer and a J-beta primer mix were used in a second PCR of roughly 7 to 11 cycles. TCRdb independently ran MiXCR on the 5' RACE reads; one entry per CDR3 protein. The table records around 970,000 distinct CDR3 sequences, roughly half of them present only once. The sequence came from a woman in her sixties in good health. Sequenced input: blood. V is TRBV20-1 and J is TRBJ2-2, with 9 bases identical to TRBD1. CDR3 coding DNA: TGCAGTGCTAGAGAAACAGGGGGCGCAGGTTATTATGGGGAGCTGTTTTTT. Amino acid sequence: CSARETGGAGYYGELFF.